The rows below give T cell receptor beta chains drawn from one sample of a study of T cells in Graves' hyperthyroidism and ophthalmopathy. TCRdb reprocessed the multiplex PCR reads via MiXCR and lists one record per CDR3 protein. The sample records 350,000 to 450,000 distinct CDR3 sequences, over 12% being singletons. The material sequenced was blood. The receptor source for this set is a middle-aged man with Graves' ophthalmopathy. Both conserved end residues are part of each CDR3. A D gene is named only where the DNA matches it firmly. Size tells how often a clone was seen (once, few, many) or the class of an expanded clone, and some rows leave it out.

CASSLGPRGASGSLYEQYF | TGCGCCAGCAGCTTGGGACCGCGGGGCGCAAGCGGGAGTTTGTACGAGCAGTACTTC | TRBV5-1 | TRBD2 | TRBJ2-7 | many
CATKTVSANKGQPQHF | TGTGCCACCAAGACCGTATCCGCAAATAAGGGGCAGCCCCAGCATTTT | TRBV6-2/TRBV6-3 | - | TRBJ1-5 | -
CASSEYLSSSYEQYF | TGTGCCAGCAGTGAATACTTGTCGAGCTCCTACGAGCAGTACTTC | TRBV6-1 | - | TRBJ2-7 | -
CSARDWGTYNEQFF | TGCAGTGCTAGAGATTGGGGAACCTACAATGAGCAGTTCTTC | TRBV20-1 | - | TRBJ2-1 | many
CATSRGRHSRVRNEQFF | TGTGCCACCAGCCGAGGTCGTCACTCTCGGGTAAGAAATGAGCAGTTCTTC | TRBV15 | - | TRBJ2-1 | -
CSASSLGGGYTDTQYF | TGCAGTGCCTCCAGCCTGGGCGGAGGCTACACAGATACGCAGTATTTT | TRBV20-1 | - | TRBJ2-3 | many
CASSFLGQGIGEQYF | TGTGCCAGCAGTTTTTTAGGACAGGGGATAGGCGAGCAGTACTTC | TRBV11-2 | TRBD1 | TRBJ2-7 | many
CASSFSVGTENNNEQFF | TGTGCCAGCAGTTTCTCGGTCGGAACAGAGAACAACAATGAGCAGTTCTTC | TRBV27 | - | TRBJ2-1 | few
CASRLAGRTYEQYF | TGCGCCAGCAGGTTGGCGGGGCGGACCTACGAGCAGTACTTC | TRBV5-1 | - | TRBJ2-7 | many
CASSLALTGRNEKLFF | TGTGCCAGCAGCTTGGCCCTGACAGGCCGCAATGAAAAACTGTTTTTT | TRBV5-6 | - | TRBJ1-4 | few
CASSVTAGARNTIYF | TGTGCCAGCAGCGTTACCGCGGGGGCAAGAAACACCATATATTTT | TRBV9 | - | TRBJ1-3 | few
CASSSPTGGYEQYF | TGTGCCAGCAGCTCCCCGACAGGGGGCTACGAGCAGTACTTC | TRBV3-1 | TRBD1 | TRBJ2-7 | many
CASSILIGTLARGGNQPQHF | TGTGCCAGTAGTATTCTTATCGGTACATTGGCCAGGGGGGGGAATCAGCCCCAGCATTTT | TRBV19 | TRBD1 | TRBJ1-5 | -
CASSLSTGGNYEQYF | TGTGCCAGCAGCTTGTCGACGGGGGGGAACTACGAGCAGTACTTC | TRBV13 | TRBD2 | TRBJ2-7 | many
CASSLRGTSWETQYF | TGTGCCAGCAGTTTACGAGGGACCTCCTGGGAGACCCAGTACTTC | TRBV28 | - | TRBJ2-5 | many
CASGSSGRRNEQFF | TGTGCCAGCGGTAGCAGCGGGAGGCGCAATGAGCAGTTCTTC | TRBV12-3/TRBV12-4 | TRBD2 | TRBJ2-1 | many
CASSSLRGNTEAFF | TGTGCCAGCAGCTCCCTCCGGGGGAACACTGAAGCTTTCTTT | TRBV7-8 | - | TRBJ1-1 | many
CASSADPRTENANYGYTF | TGTGCCAGTAGCGCCGACCCTCGGACAGAAAACGCTAACTATGGCTACACCTTC | TRBV19 | - | TRBJ1-2 | few
CASREQGGTSEQFF | TGTGCCAGCAGAGAACAGGGGGGTACAAGTGAGCAGTTCTTC | TRBV19 | TRBD1 | TRBJ2-1 | -
CASTHSGSYGYTF | TGTGCCAGCACCCACTCCGGGAGCTATGGCTACACCTTC | TRBV27 | - | TRBJ1-2 | few
CASSLPTGVNEQFF | TGTGCCAGCAGCTTACCGACAGGGGTAAATGAGCAGTTCTTC | TRBV5-6 | TRBD1 | TRBJ2-1 | many
CASSLELRGIGQPQHF | TGTGCCAGCAGCTTAGAGTTGAGGGGAATAGGTCAGCCCCAGCATTTT | TRBV7-8 | - | TRBJ1-5 | many
CASRRGGAVETQYF | TGTGCCAGCAGGCGGGGGGGCGCGGTCGAGACCCAGTACTTC | TRBV28 | TRBD2 | TRBJ2-5 | many
CASRFRGQIAYEQYF | TGTGCCAGCAGGTTTCGGGGACAGATAGCCTACGAGCAGTACTTC | TRBV12-3/TRBV12-4 | TRBD1 | TRBJ2-7 | many
CAWSDFWSTDTQYF | TGTGCCTGGAGTGACTTTTGGAGCACAGATACGCAGTATTTT | TRBV30 | - | TRBJ2-3 | many
CASSLAYINTEAFF | TGTGCCAGCAGCTTGGCCTATATCAACACTGAAGCTTTCTTT | TRBV5-8 | - | TRBJ1-1 | many
CASPGRNNEQYF | TGTGCCAGCCCGGGGCGGAACAATGAGCAGTACTTC | TRBV2 | - | TRBJ2-7 | -
CASSPHSTRSYEQFF | TGCGCCAGCAGTCCCCACTCGACTAGGTCCTATGAGCAGTTCTTC | TRBV4-1 | - | TRBJ2-1 | few
CSAQGRPPGKTQYF | TGCAGTGCCCAGGGACGTCCCCCCGGAAAGACCCAGTACTTC | TRBV20-1 | - | TRBJ2-5 | -
CSARNRRGTGHSNQPQHF | TGCAGTGCTAGAAATCGGCGGGGGACAGGCCATAGCAATCAGCCCCAGCATTTT | TRBV20-1 | TRBD1 | TRBJ1-5 | -
CASSQSSGGMEQFF | TGTGCCAGCAGCCAAAGCAGTGGTGGGATGGAGCAGTTCTTC | TRBV3-1 | - | TRBJ2-1 | many
CASSFGGFYEQYF | TGTGCCAGCAGCTTTGGGGGGTTCTACGAGCAGTACTTC | TRBV7-2 | - | TRBJ2-7 | many
CASSRNPGTAKNTEAFF | TGTGCCAGCAGCCGCAACCCCGGGACAGCTAAGAACACTGAAGCTTTCTTT | TRBV2 | TRBD1 | TRBJ1-1 | many
CASSQVQGATEAFF | TGTGCCAGCAGCCAAGTACAGGGGGCAACTGAAGCTTTCTTT | TRBV3-1 | TRBD1 | TRBJ1-1 | many
CASSLDYGTSGRDTQYF | TGTGCCAGCAGCTTAGATTATGGGACTAGCGGGCGGGATACGCAGTATTTT | TRBV11-2 | TRBD2 | TRBJ2-3 | many
CASSLAGWGYTF | TGTGCCAGCAGCCTTGCGGGTTGGGGCTACACCTTC | TRBV7-9 | - | TRBJ1-2 | many
CASSSNSIREGRHEQYF | TGTGCCAGCAGCTCCAACTCTATACGGGAGGGACGCCACGAGCAGTACTTC | TRBV7-3 | TRBD2 | TRBJ2-7 | many
CASSEAGFQEAQYF | TGTGCCAGCAGTGAAGCGGGGTTTCAAGAGGCCCAGTACTTC | TRBV6-1 | - | TRBJ2-5 | few
CASSPRLAADNEQFF | TGTGCCAGCAGCCCCAGACTAGCGGCTGACAATGAGCAGTTCTTC | TRBV6-1 | TRBD2 | TRBJ2-1 | many
CASSRTEETQYF | TGTGCCAGCAGCCGGACAGAAGAGACCCAGTACTTC | TRBV13 | - | TRBJ2-5 | many
CSAETGFGNTIYF | TGCAGTGCCGAAACAGGGTTTGGAAACACCATATATTTT | TRBV20-1 | - | TRBJ1-3 | -
CSVGRGDGETQYF | TGCAGCGTTGGGCGGGGAGACGGGGAGACCCAGTACTTC | TRBV29-1 | - | TRBJ2-5 | few
CSVEVGVQGPALAFF | TGCAGCGTTGAAGTTGGCGTTCAGGGACCTGCGCTAGCTTTCTTT | TRBV29-1 | - | TRBJ1-1 | many
CASSSYPKLQGGNTEAFF | TGTGCCAGCAGTTCCTACCCGAAGCTACAGGGCGGGAACACTGAAGCTTTCTTT | TRBV6-1 | - | TRBJ1-1 | many
CSVEHPSTDTQYF | TGCAGCGTTGAACATCCCAGCACAGATACGCAGTATTTT | TRBV29-1 | - | TRBJ2-3 | many
CASLTPRASGSRRETQYF | TGTGCCAGTCTCACTCCCAGGGCTAGCGGATCCCGCCGGGAGACCCAGTACTTC | TRBV7-9 | TRBD2 | TRBJ2-5 | -
CSVDTSSYNEQFF | TGCAGCGTTGATACGAGCTCCTACAATGAGCAGTTCTTC | TRBV29-1 | - | TRBJ2-1 | many
CASSELAGGIKDTQYF | TGTGCCAGCAGCGAACTAGCGGGAGGAATCAAAGATACGCAGTATTTT | TRBV7-6 | TRBD2 | TRBJ2-3 | -
CASSQGGANQNTDTQYF | TGTGCCAGCAGCCAAGGGGGCGCAAACCAAAACACAGATACGCAGTATTTT | TRBV3-1 | - | TRBJ2-3 | many
CSARGTETQYF | TGCAGCGCCAGGGGGACGGAGACCCAGTACTTC | TRBV29-1 | TRBD1 | TRBJ2-5 | -
CSAAGTTRTDTQYF | TGCAGTGCGGCCGGGACTACTCGCACAGATACGCAGTATTTT | TRBV20-1 | TRBD2 | TRBJ2-3 | many
CASSVAGNTEAFF | TGTGCCAGCAGCGTAGCAGGGAACACTGAAGCTTTCTTT | TRBV9 | - | TRBJ1-1 | few
CSAQDRVGEREPQHF | TGCAGTGCCCAGGACAGGGTAGGGGAGCGGGAGCCCCAGCATTTT | TRBV20-1 | TRBD1 | TRBJ1-5 | many
CASTHGPYQPQHF | TGTGCCAGCACCCACGGGCCTTATCAGCCCCAGCATTTT | TRBV6-2/TRBV6-3 | - | TRBJ1-5 | many
CATSDLGQQFF | TGTGCCACCAGTGATTTGGGACAGCAGTTCTTC | TRBV24-1 | - | TRBJ2-1 | few
CASRGVAEQETQYF | TGTGCCAGCAGGGGAGTAGCGGAGCAAGAGACCCAGTACTTC | TRBV6-1 | - | TRBJ2-5 | few
CASSPLDGEQFF | TGTGCCAGCTCACCACTTGACGGTGAGCAGTTCTTC | TRBV18 | - | TRBJ2-1 | many
CSVPGTDSYNEQFF | TGCAGCGTTCCAGGGACAGACTCCTACAATGAGCAGTTCTTC | TRBV29-1 | TRBD1 | TRBJ2-1 | -
CATNSSLGGTKEQYF | TGCGCCACCAACTCTTCCCTAGGGGGAACTAAGGAGCAGTACTTC | TRBV5-1 | - | TRBJ2-7 | many
CASSVGRLSSGYNEQFF | TGTGCCAGCAGTGTAGGTCGGCTGTCTAGCGGATACAATGAGCAGTTCTTC | TRBV7-6 | TRBD2 | TRBJ2-1 | many